This TCR beta chain was observed in a study of identical twins. Study-wide results and limits: Out-of-frame alpha sequences common to twins were enriched for low generation probability. Conclusions leaned on cross-sectional statistical analysis and did not track the same donors over time. Fewer insertions characterized abundant cord blood beta clonotypes, whereas memory repertoires showed none.

This clonotype has ten or more counts. The antigen remains undetermined. Trimming took 5 bases from V and 4 from J, leaving 13 bases between them. The length of the CDR3 is 14 residues. From germline, CDR1 is PRHDT and CDR2 FYEKMQ (reference sequence). TCRdb ran MiXCR on the 5' RACE reads and lists one entry per CDR3 protein. Here the sample spans about 690,000 distinct CDR3 sequences, roughly 6% being singletons. This receptor was taken from a man younger than 30 in good health. V and J are TRBV13 and TRBJ2-3; unclear D gene. Sequencing was performed on naive T cells sorted from blood. In DNA, the CDR3 is TGTGCCAGCAGCCTGATCGACGGCCCAGATACGCAGTATTTT. It specifies CASSLIDGPDTQYF. The variable domain in full, with the rest retrieved from reference TRBV13 and TRBJ2-3, is AAGVIQSPRHLIKEKRETATLKCYPIPRHDTVYWYQQGPGQDPQFLISFYEKMQSDKGSIPDRFSAQQFSDYHSELNMSSLELGDSALYFCASSLIDGPDTQYFGPGTRLTVL.